What follows are 26 T cell receptor beta chains derived from one specimen sequenced in a study of T cell responses to AZD1222 COVID-19 vaccine. Profiling relied on immunoSEQ multiplex PCR, and the TCRdb table lists in-frame clones only, not all of them. The table has approximately 200,000 clones, around 94% seen once. This sample comprised peripheral blood, obtained 28 days after the second dose of the MenACWY control vaccine. Receptors originate from an adult who received the MenACWY meningococcal vaccine as a control.

The rearrangement joins TRBV2 to TRBJ1-1; perhaps TRBD1 as D (5 bases). The CDR3 is 14 amino acids. Trimming shortened V by 6 bases and J by 1 base, and 12 bases separated the two germline ends. The germline CDR1 and CDR2 sequences are SNHLY and FYNNEI. This CDR3 reads CASRKEGANTEAFF. DNA of the CDR3: TGTGCCAGCAGGAAAGAAGGGGCGAACACTGAAGCTTTCTTT.

CDR3 in DNA: TGTGCCAGCAGCCAAGTTTCCGGGACCGCGGAAAAACTGTTTTTT. Translation gives CASSQVSGTAEKLFF. This sequence joins TRBV3-1 (or the pseudogene TRBV3-2) and TRBJ1-4; TRBD1 might be the D (5 bases). In germline, CDR1 is LGHDT, CDR2 YNNKEL (reference sequence). The V end was cut by 1 base, the J end by 8 bases, with 14 bases between. The CDR3 totals 15 residues.

CDR3 sequence reads: CASSRRDIGTGELFF. The CDR3 DNA sequence: TGTGCCAGCAGCCGAAGGGATATAGGGACCGGGGAGCTGTTTTTT. The chain carries TRBV4-2 and TRBJ2-2; D not resolved. The CDR3 runs to 15 residues. CDR1 LGHNA and CDR2 YNFKEQ come from the germline V gene. V was clipped by 4 bases and J by 5 bases, with 14 bases between them.

The CDR3 protein is CASSRGSSLITDHEAFF. In DNA form, the CDR3 reads TGTGCCAGCAGTCGCGGATCCAGCTTAATCACCGACCATGAAGCTTTCTTT. The chain joins TRBV6-6 to TRBJ1-1; no clear D. The CDR3 extends over 17 amino acids. V was clipped by 5 bases and J by 7 bases, with 26 bases between them. Germline V CDR1 and CDR2: MNHNY, SVGAGI (reference sequence).

This sequence joins TRBV10-3 and TRBJ1-2; D remains ambiguous. Per the germline V gene, CDR1 is ENHRY and CDR2 is SYGVKD. The CDR3 extends over 14 amino acids. V lost 10 bases, J lost 0 bases, and 15 bases lay in between. The CDR3 nucleotides are TGTGCCAGCACCCCGGCGCGGACTAACTATGGCTACACCTTC. Amino acids: CASTPARTNYGYTF.

The rearrangement uses TRBV11-2 and TRBJ1-6; D is unclear. Trimming removed 0 bases at V and 9 bases at J, with 12 bases between. CDR3 length: 15 amino acids. The germline V gene has CDR1 SGHAT and CDR2 FQNNGV. The CDR3 loop reads CASSLDGQRGSPLHF. The CDR3 DNA follows: TGTGCCAGCAGCTTAGATGGTCAGCGAGGTTCACCCCTCCACTTT.

This chain joins TRBV19 and TRBJ1-5; D gene ambiguous. CDR3 length equals 14 residues. Trimming stripped 3 bases from V and 6 bases from J, with 12 bases between. Germline V gene lookup returns CDR1 LNHDA and CDR2 SQIVND (reference sequence). The CDR3 region has the DNA TGTGCCAGTAGTATCTTGGGGTCGGGTCAGCCCCAGCATTTT. This sequence encodes CASSILGSGQPQHF.

The genes are TRBV19 and TRBJ2-7; 8 positions match TRBD2. Germline-derived CDR1 and CDR2 are LNHDA and SQIVND (reference sequence). After removal of 0 bases from V and 4 bases from J, the junction contained 5 bases not matched to a gene. The CDR3 loop spans 15 amino acids. The DNA of the CDR3 is TGTGCCAGTAGTATAGATCCTAGCGGGCTATACGAGCAGTACTTC. Protein sequence: CASSIDPSGLYEQYF.

This clone was observed a handful of times. The rearrangement links TRBV9 to TRBJ1-1; 8 positions match TRBD1. With V trimmed by 4 bases and J by 0 bases, 5 bases remained unmatched. Germline V gene data show CDR1 as SGDLS and CDR2 as YYNGEE. The CDR3 contains 15 residues. The CDR3 region has the DNA TGTGCCAGCAGCTCAGGGGACAGGTTGAACACTGAAGCTTTCTTT. Protein product: CASSSGDRLNTEAFF.

V gene TRBV27 combines with J gene TRBJ2-7, with 9 bases fitting TRBD1. Germline V gene sequence: CDR1 MNHEY, CDR2 SMNVEV (reference sequence). The V and J ends lost 6 bases and 5 bases, in that order; junction bases with no gene match: 5. The CDR3 totals 13 residues. The CDR3 region is CASRGQGKNEQYF. Here the CDR3 DNA reads TGTGCCAGCAGGGGACAGGGAAAAAACGAGCAGTACTTC.

The rearrangement uses TRBV6-6 and TRBJ2-2; D not resolved. The length of the CDR3 is 15 residues. Looked up from germline, CDR1 is MNHNY and CDR2 is SVGAGI (reference sequence). Trimming took off 6 bases at V and 2 bases at J, with 13 bases between the two ends. The CDR3 DNA sequence: TGTGCCAGCAGGCCTACCGTGCGTAACACCGGGGAGCTGTTTTTT. Translating it yields CASRPTVRNTGELFF.

The gene calls are TRBV25-1 and TRBJ2-7, with unresolved D. In germline, CDR1 is MGHDK, CDR2 SYGVNS. This CDR3 region has 11 residues. Trimming shortened V by 4 bases and J by 4 bases, and 5 bases separated the two germline ends. DNA of the CDR3: TGTGCCAGCAGTGTCCATTACGAGCAGTACTTC. Translated: CASSVHYEQYF.

In this sample, this clone turned up a few times. This rearrangement joins TRBV5-1 to TRBJ2-5; D is perhaps TRBD1 (6 bases). The germline gives CDR1 SGHRS, CDR2 YFSETQ. The CDR3 has 17 residues. V lost 4 bases and J lost 0, with 19 bases in between. Written as DNA, the CDR3 is TGCGCCAGCAGCCGAAACGAACAGGGTCCCAACCAAGAGACCCAGTACTTC. This translates into CASSRNEQGPNQETQYF.

Notes on this clone: This sample includes further DNA sequences coding for the same CDR3. The chain is built from TRBV19 and TRBJ1-5, with D uncertain. Germline V lookup: CDR1 LNHDA, CDR2 SQIVND (reference sequence). There are 13 residues in the CDR3. Trimming stripped 0 bases from V and 2 bases from J, with 2 bases between. CDR3 amino acids: CASSIEGNQPQHF. The CDR3 nucleotides read TGTGCCAGTAGTATAGAGGGCAATCAGCCCCAGCATTTT.

The CDR3 nucleotides read TGCAGCGTTGTTTTGGCGGGGATAGGGTCCTACGAGCAGTACTTC. This gives the protein CSVVLAGIGSYEQYF. The rearrangement uses TRBV29-1 and TRBJ2-7, with a weak D call TRBD2 (6 bases). The CDR3 covers 15 residues. The germline V gene encodes CDR1 SQVTM and CDR2 ANQGSEA. V shed 4 bases and J shed 1 base, with 17 bases lying between them.

The chain is built from TRBV2 and TRBJ1-5; weak D call: TRBD1 (5 bases). The CDR3 consists of 16 residues. Germline V lookup: CDR1 SNHLY, CDR2 FYNNEI. The V gene lost 3 bases and the J gene lost 1 base, with 13 bases spanning the gap. In nucleotides, the CDR3 is TGTGCCAGCAGTGAGGGTGGACACAGAAGCAATCAGCCCCAGCATTTT. Its protein is CASSEGGHRSNQPQHF.

This chain uses TRBV5-1 with TRBJ2-5; TRBD2 agrees at 10 bases. Germline-derived CDR1 and CDR2 are SGHRS and YFSETQ. Trimming at V came to 2 bases and at J to 1 base, leaving 5 bases not matched to a gene. The CDR3 spans 16 residues. CDR3 amino acids: CASSFQRGGTQETQYF. CDR3 in DNA: TGCGCCAGCAGCTTCCAGCGGGGGGGCACCCAAGAGACCCAGTACTTC.

V and J are TRBV7-8 and TRBJ2-7; D is unclear. The germline gives CDR1 SGHVS, CDR2 FQNEAQ. Trimming removed 2 bases from V and 4 bases from J, with 6 bases in between. This CDR3 has 12 residues. The CDR3 loop reads CASSLRMYEQYF. As DNA, the CDR3 is TGTGCCAGCAGCTTAAGGATGTACGAGCAGTACTTC.

This chain connects TRBV12-3 or TRBV12-4 to TRBJ2-7, with D hard to call. This CDR3 has 13 residues. The germline V and J ends were trimmed by 6 bases and 0 bases, with 9 bases remaining between them. CDR3 sequence reads: CASRAPSSYEQYF. Written as DNA, the CDR3 is TGTGCCAGCAGGGCACCGAGCTCCTACGAGCAGTACTTC.

The rearrangement links TRBV28 to TRBJ2-1; TRBD1 matches at 7 bases. V gave up 6 bases and J gave up 5 bases; unmatched junction bases: 4. Germline CDR1 and CDR2: MDHEN and SYDVKM. The CDR3 consists of 13 residues. The CDR3 spells CASSPTGDNEQFF. In DNA form, the CDR3 reads TGTGCCAGCAGCCCCACAGGGGACAATGAGCAGTTCTTC.

The chain has TRBV28 and TRBJ2-7, with D possibly matching TRBD2 (5 bases). There are 12 residues in the CDR3. V was pared by 10 bases and J by 2 bases, with 12 bases between. The germline V gene encodes CDR1 MDHEN and CDR2 SYDVKM. Written as DNA, the CDR3 is TGTGCCACCGGTGGAGGACCCTACGAGCAGTACTTC. Protein product: CATGGGPYEQYF.

V is TRBV21-1 and J is TRBJ2-7; the listed D gene, TRBD1, was not tested against the DNA. TRBV21-1 is recorded as a pseudogene. This CDR3 is 12 amino acids long. The DNA for the CDR3 is TGTGCCAGCGGCCGGGACAGAGGCGAGCAGTACTTC. It translates to CASGRDRGEQYF.

The chain is built from TRBV27 and TRBJ2-7, with D tentatively TRBD1 (6 bases). Per the germline V gene, CDR1 is MNHEY and CDR2 is SMNVEV (reference sequence). CDR3 length equals 13 residues. Deletions cut 6 bases from V and 3 bases from J, with 12 bases between. The DNA for the CDR3 is TGTGCCAGCAGACGACAGGAAAACTACGAGCAGTACTTC. It encodes CASRRQENYEQYF.

The V and J genes are TRBV30 and TRBJ2-7; 9 bases are shared with TRBD1. Unmatched junction bases numbered 3, after V lost 5 bases and J lost 4 bases. CDR3 length equals 12 residues. Germline V CDR1 and CDR2: GTSNPN, SVGIG (reference sequence). The DNA for the CDR3 is TGTGCCTGGCGGACAGGGGAATACGAGCAGTACTTC. Translated: CAWRTGEYEQYF. The whole variable domain, remainder taken from reference TRBV30 and TRBJ2-7, is SQTIHQWPATLVQPVGSPLSLECTVEGTSNPNLYWYRQAAGRGLQLLFYSVGIGQISSEVPQNLSASRPQDRQFILSSKKLLLSDSGFYLCAWRTGEYEQYFGPGTRLTVT.

This clone was picked up a small number of times. The genes are TRBV9 and TRBJ1-2; D may be TRBD1 (5 bases). V lost 0 bases and J 7 bases, leaving 13 bases between the germline ends. Germline V gives CDR1 SGDLS, CDR2 YYNGEE. This CDR3 contains 14 residues. The CDR3 sequence is CASSVGVGLGGYTF. CDR3 sequence (DNA): TGTGCCAGCAGCGTAGGTGTGGGGCTGGGTGGCTACACCTTC.

This clone was detected only a few times. The chain is built from TRBV27 and TRBJ1-5; D gene uncertain. The CDR3 sequence is 15 residues long. Germline V lookup: CDR1 MNHEY, CDR2 SMNVEV (reference sequence). Trimming cost V 5 bases and J 0 bases, with 11 bases left between them. The CDR3 loop is CASSPLTDSNQPQHF. The CDR3 nucleotides are TGTGCCAGCAGTCCGTTGACGGATAGCAATCAGCCCCAGCATTTT.